This entry concerns a single T cell receptor (beta chain). TCRdb keeps only in-frame clones here, not all; method: immunoSEQ multiplex PCR. The table records 45,000 to 60,000 clones, roughly four fifths of them present only once. The sample is drawn from a study of blood T cell repertoires in COVID-19. The sample comprised peripheral blood. The clonotype was recovered from a woman aged 55-75 years with acute or convalescent COVID-19.

The CDR3 coding sequence is TGTGCCAGTAGTGAGTCGAGACTAGCGGGAGGTCCTTCCTCCTACGAGCAGTACTTC. It is translated as CASSESRLAGGPSSYEQYF. The V and J genes are TRBV19 and TRBJ2-7; 13 bases line up with TRBD2. Germline V gene sequence: CDR1 LNHDA, CDR2 SQIVND (reference sequence). V lost 5 bases, J lost 0 bases, and 13 bases stayed unmatched. The CDR3 contains 19 residues.